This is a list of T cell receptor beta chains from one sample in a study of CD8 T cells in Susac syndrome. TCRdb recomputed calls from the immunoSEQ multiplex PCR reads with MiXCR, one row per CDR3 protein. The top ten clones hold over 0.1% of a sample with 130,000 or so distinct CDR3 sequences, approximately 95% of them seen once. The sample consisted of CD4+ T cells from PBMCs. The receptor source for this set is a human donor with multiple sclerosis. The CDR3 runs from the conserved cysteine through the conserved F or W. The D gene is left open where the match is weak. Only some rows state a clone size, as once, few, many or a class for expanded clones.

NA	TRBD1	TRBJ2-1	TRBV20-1	TGCAGTGCCCACGGACAGGGGGGGCGGAATGAGCAGTTCTTC	CSAHGQGGRNEQFF
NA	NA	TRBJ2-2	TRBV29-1	TGCAGCGTTGAAGATCGGAGGTCCCTTACCGGGGAGCTGTTTTTT	CSVEDRRSLTGELFF
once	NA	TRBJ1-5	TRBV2	TGTGCCAGTTCGACAGACTATAGCAATCAGCCCCAGCATTTT	CASSTDYSNQPQHF
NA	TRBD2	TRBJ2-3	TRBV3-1	TGTGCCAGCAGCCAAGTTAGGGCGGGAGCGACAGATACGCAGTATTTT	CASSQVRAGATDTQYF
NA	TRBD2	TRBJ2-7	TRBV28	TGTGCCAGCAGTTTTGGCAAGCGGGAGGTTCGCGACGAGCAGTACTTC	CASSFGKREVRDEQYF
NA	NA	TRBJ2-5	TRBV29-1	TGCAGCGTTGACTCGGGTACTGAGACCCAGTACTTC	CSVDSGTETQYF
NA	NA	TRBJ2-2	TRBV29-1	TGCAGCGTTGCTGGTGGGTCAGCCAACACCGGGGAGCTGTTTTTT	CSVAGGSANTGELFF
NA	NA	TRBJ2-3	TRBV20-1	TGCAGTGCCAGGGAGGTGGATACGCAGTATTTT	CSAREVDTQYF
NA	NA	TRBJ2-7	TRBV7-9	TGTGCCAGCAGCTTGGTGGCTAGCTCATACGAGCAGTACTTC	CASSLVASSYEQYF
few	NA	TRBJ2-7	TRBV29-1	TGCAGCGTTGAAGATCGTACAGGGTACTACGAGCAGTACTTC	CSVEDRTGYYEQYF
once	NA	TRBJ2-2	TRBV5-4	TGTGCCAGCAGCACAACCGGGGAGCTGTTTTTT	CASSTTGELFF
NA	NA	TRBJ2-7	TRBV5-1	TGCGCCAGCAAAGATTCTGGTCAGGCCTACGAGCAGTACTTC	CASKDSGQAYEQYF
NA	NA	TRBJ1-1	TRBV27	TGTGCCAGCAGTTTCGATAGGGGAAGGACTGAAGCTTTCTTT	CASSFDRGRTEAFF
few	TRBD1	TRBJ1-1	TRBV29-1	TGCAGCCCCTCACTCCGGGACAGGGTGTCTGAAGCTTTCTTT	CSPSLRDRVSEAFF
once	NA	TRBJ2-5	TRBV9	TGTGCCAGCAGCTCGCAGGGTTATCAAGAGACCCAGTACTTC	CASSSQGYQETQYF
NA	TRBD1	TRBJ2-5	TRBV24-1	TGTGCCACCAGCCCTCTCGGGACAGGGCAAGAGACCCAGTACTTC	CATSPLGTGQETQYF
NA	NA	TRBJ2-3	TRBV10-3	TGTGCCATCAGTGAGTCGGGGGGCACAGATACGCAGTATTTT	CAISESGGTDTQYF
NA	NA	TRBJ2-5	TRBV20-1	TGCAGTGCTAGAGATACTGGGTTCGAGACCCAGTACTTC	CSARDTGFETQYF
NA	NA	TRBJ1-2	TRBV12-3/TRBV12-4	TGTGCCAGCAGCATTGGGGTTGGGCGTGGCTACACCTTC	CASSIGVGRGYTF
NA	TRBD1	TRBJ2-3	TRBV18	TGTGCCAGCTCACCGGGCACAGGGGCAGATACGCAGTATTTT	CASSPGTGADTQYF
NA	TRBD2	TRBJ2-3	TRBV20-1	TGCAGTGCGCGGACTAGCGTAGATACGCAGTATTTT	CSARTSVDTQYF
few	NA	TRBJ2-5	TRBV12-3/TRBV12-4	TGTGCCAGCAGTTTAGGGCGAGAGACCCAGTACTTC	CASSLGRETQYF
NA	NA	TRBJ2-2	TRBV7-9	TGTGCCAGCAGCCCGACGCCGGGGGCCGGGGAGCTGTTTTTT	CASSPTPGAGELFF
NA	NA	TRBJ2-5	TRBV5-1	TGCGCCAGCAGCCCGAACGGAAGGGCAGAGACCCAGTACTTC	CASSPNGRAETQYF
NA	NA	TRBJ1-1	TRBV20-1	TGCAGTGCTAAACCCCAGCCTGAAGCTTTCTTT	CSAKPQPEAFF
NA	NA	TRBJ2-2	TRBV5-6	TGTGCCAGCAGCTTAGGACAGTCGAGGGATATGTTTTTT	CASSLGQSRDMFF
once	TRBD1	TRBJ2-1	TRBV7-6	TGTGCCAGCAGCTTTAGAGCCCTTTCCGGGACAGCCTCCTACAATGAGCAGTTCTTC	CASSFRALSGTASYNEQFF
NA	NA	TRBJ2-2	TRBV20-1	TGTGGCCGGAGAGCGAACACCGGGGAGCTGTTTTTT	CGRRANTGELFF
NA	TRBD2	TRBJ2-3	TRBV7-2	TGTGCCAGCAGCAAGGGACTAGCGAAAGATACGCAGTATTTT	CASSKGLAKDTQYF
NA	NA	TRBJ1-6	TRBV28	TGTGCCAGCAGTCCCACGGACCGTAATTCACCCCTCCACTTT	CASSPTDRNSPLHF
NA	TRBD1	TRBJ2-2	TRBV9	TGTGCCAGCAGCGTAGTCGGGACAGGGACCACCGGGGAGCTGTTTTTT	CASSVVGTGTTGELFF
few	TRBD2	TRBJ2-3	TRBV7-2	TGTGCCAGCAGCCTTAGCGGGGGCACAGATACGCAGTATTTT	CASSLSGGTDTQYF
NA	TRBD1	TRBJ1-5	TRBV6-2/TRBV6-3	TGTGCCAGTTCTCAGGCCGGGACAGGGGGCACTCAGCCCCAGCATTTT	CASSQAGTGGTQPQHF
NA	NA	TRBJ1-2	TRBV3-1	TGTGCCAGCAAAGGTAGTGGTGGCTACACCTTC	CASKGSGGYTF
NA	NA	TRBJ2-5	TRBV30	TGTGCCTGGAGTGTACCCAGGGGGGGCCCCCAAGAGACCCAGTACTTC	CAWSVPRGGPQETQYF
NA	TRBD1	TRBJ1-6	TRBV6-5	TGTGCCAGCAGTTATCAACAGGGGCCCTATAATTCACCCCTCCACTTT	CASSYQQGPYNSPLHF
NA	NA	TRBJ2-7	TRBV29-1	TGCAGCGTTACGGGGACGGCCTACGAGCAGTACTTC	CSVTGTAYEQYF
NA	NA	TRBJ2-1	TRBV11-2	TGTGCCAGCAGTTTAACAGGGTATGAGCGGGTAACCTACAATGAGCAGTTCTTC	CASSLTGYERVTYNEQFF
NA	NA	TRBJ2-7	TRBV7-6	TGTGCCAGCAGCCCTGGGGGTTCGGCCTACGAGCAGTACTTC	CASSPGGSAYEQYF
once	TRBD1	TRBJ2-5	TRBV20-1	TGCAGTGCTAGACCTAAGGGGCTGGGACAGGAAAAAATAAAGACCCAGTACTTC	CSARPKGLGQEKIKTQYF
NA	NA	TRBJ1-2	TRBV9	TGTGCCAGCAGCGTAGCTGGGTGGGACTATGGCTACACCTTC	CASSVAGWDYGYTF
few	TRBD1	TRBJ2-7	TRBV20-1	TGCAGTGCTAGAAGGACAGGGGCATACGAGCAGTACTTC	CSARRTGAYEQYF
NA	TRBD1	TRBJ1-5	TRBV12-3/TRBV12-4	TGTGCCAGCAGTTTCCCGTCGGGACAGAATCAGCCCCAGCATTTT	CASSFPSGQNQPQHF
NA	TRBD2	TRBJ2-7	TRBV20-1	TGCAGTGCTACCCTAGCGGGAGGGCCAAGGGAGCAGTACTTC	CSATLAGGPREQYF
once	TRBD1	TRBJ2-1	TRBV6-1	TGTGCCAGCAGCCCAACCAACAGGGGCCCTTCCTACAATGAGCAGTTCTTC	CASSPTNRGPSYNEQFF
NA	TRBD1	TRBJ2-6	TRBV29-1	TGCAGCGTTGGGGGGGACAGGTCTCTCAACTCTGGGGCCAACGTCCTGACTTTC	CSVGGDRSLNSGANVLTF
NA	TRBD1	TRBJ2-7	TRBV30	TGTGCCTGGAGTGTTGGGACAGGGAAAGGGAGCGAGCAGTACTTC	CAWSVGTGKGSEQYF
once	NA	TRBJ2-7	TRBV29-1	TGCAGCGTTGGGTCAGGTAACGGCGAGCAGTACTTC	CSVGSGNGEQYF
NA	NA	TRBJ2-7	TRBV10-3	TGTGCCATCAGGCTAGCAGGGGAAGGCGAGCAGTACTTC	CAIRLAGEGEQYF
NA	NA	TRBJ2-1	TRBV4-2	TGTGCCAGCAGCCAAGAGTACAATGAGCAGTTCTTC	CASSQEYNEQFF
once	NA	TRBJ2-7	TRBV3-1	TGTGCCAGCAGCCCCAGTCCGACCTCCTACGAGCAGTACTTC	CASSPSPTSYEQYF
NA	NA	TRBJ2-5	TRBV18	TGTGCCAGCTCACCAGGAACCGAGACCCAGTACTTC	CASSPGTETQYF
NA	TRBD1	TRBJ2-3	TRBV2	TGTGCCAGCAGGCCGACAGGGCACCCCACAGATACGCAGTATTTT	CASRPTGHPTDTQYF
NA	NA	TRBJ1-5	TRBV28	TGTGCCAGCAAGTTGAGGGCTCGGTCAAATCAGCCCCAGCATTTT	CASKLRARSNQPQHF